This T cell receptor (beta chain) comes out of a study of blood T cells in healthy people across ages. The CDR3 has 16 amino acids. CDR1 and CDR2 (germline): LNHNV, YYDKDF (reference sequence). V lost 0 bases and J lost 6, with 15 bases in between. For the second PCR, which ran for roughly 7 to 11 cycles, a sample-barcoded 5' primer and a J-beta primer mix were used. In TCRdb, the 5' RACE reads were re-called with MiXCR into one record per CDR3 protein. The data contain under 2,000,000 distinct CDR3 sequences, about 50% of them seen just once; the ten biggest clones take up approximately 2.1%. The table lists this clonotype with a few counts.

This clonotype was obtained from a woman between 40 and 50 years old in good health. Sequencing used blood. The chain couples TRBV15 to TRBJ2-1, with D hard to call. The CDR3 nucleotides read TGTGCCACCAGCAGAGATCTCGCTCGGGTTAGCAATGAGCAGTTCTTC. Its translation: CATSRDLARVSNEQFF.